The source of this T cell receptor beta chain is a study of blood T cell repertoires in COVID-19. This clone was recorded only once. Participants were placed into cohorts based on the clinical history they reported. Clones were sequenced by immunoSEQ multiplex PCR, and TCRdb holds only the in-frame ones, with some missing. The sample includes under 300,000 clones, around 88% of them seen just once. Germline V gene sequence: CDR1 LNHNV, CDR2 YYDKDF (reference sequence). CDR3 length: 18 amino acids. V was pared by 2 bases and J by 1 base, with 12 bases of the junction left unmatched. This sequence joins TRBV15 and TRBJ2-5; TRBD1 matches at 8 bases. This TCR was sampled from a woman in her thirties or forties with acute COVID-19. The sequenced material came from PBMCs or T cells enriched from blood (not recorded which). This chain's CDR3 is CATSRPTGARKTQETQYF. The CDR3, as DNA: TGTGCCACCAGCAGACCGACAGGGGCCCGGAAAACCCAAGAGACCCAGTACTTC.